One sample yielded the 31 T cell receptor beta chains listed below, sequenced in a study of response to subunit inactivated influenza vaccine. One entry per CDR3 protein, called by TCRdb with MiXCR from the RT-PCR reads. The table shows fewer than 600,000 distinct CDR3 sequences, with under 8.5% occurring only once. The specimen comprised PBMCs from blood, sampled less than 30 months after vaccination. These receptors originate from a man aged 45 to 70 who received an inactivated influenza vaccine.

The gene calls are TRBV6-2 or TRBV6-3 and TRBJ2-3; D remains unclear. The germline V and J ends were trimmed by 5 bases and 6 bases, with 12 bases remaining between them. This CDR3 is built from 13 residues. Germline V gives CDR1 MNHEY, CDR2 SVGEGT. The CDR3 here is CASSPDPWDTQYF. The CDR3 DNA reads TGTGCCAGCAGTCCCGACCCTTGGGATACGCAGTATTTT.

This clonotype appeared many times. The chain's CDR3 is CASSVGTGDYGYTF. The DNA of the CDR3 is TGTGCCAGCAGTGTAGGGACAGGGGATTATGGCTACACCTTC. The gene calls are TRBV6-1 and TRBJ1-2; the match to TRBD1 covers 10 bases. CDR1 is MNHNS, CDR2 SASEGT, per germline. This CDR3 has 14 amino acids. The V and J ends lost 4 bases and 5 bases, in that order; junction bases with no gene match: 4.

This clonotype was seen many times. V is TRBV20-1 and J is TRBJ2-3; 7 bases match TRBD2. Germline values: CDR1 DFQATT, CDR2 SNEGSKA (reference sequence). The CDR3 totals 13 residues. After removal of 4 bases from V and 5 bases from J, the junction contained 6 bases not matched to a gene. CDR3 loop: CSAMVGGRDTQYF. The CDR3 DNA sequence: TGCAGTGCTATGGTGGGGGGGAGAGATACGCAGTATTTT.

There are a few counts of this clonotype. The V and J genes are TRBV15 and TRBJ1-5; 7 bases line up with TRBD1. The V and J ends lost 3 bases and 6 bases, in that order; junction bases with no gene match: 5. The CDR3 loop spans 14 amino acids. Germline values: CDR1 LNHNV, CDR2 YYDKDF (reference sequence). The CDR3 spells CATSSDRVGQPQHF. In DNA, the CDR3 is TGTGCCACCAGCAGTGACAGGGTGGGTCAGCCCCAGCATTTT. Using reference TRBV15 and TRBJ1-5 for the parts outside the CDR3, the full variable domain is DAMVIQNPRYQVTQFGKPVTLSCSQTLNHNVMYWYQQKSSQAPKLLFHYYDKDFNNEADTPDNFQSRRPNTSFCFLDIRSPGLGDTAMYLCATSSDRVGQPQHFGDGTRLSIL.

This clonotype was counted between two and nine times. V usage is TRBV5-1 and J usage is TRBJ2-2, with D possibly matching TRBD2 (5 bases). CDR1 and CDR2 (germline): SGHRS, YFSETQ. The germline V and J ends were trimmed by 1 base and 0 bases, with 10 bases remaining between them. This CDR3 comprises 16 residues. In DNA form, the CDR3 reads TGCGCCAGCAGCTTGCGAGTGGGAGCGAACACCGGGGAGCTGTTTTTT. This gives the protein CASSLRVGANTGELFF.

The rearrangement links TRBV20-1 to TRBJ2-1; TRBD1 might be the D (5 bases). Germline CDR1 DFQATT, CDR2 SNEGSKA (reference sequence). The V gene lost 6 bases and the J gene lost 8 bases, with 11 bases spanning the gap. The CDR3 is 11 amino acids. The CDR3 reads CSATQGYEQFF. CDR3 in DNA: TGCAGTGCGACTCAGGGCTATGAGCAGTTCTTC.

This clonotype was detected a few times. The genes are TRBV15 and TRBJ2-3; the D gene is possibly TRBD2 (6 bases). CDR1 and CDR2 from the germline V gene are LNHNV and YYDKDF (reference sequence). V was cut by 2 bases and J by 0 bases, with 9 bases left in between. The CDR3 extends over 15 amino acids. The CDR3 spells CATSRPSVSTDTQYF. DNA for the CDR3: TGTGCCACCAGCAGACCTAGCGTTAGCACAGATACGCAGTATTTT.

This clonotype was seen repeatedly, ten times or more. The CDR3 reads CASSQGGALSYEQYF. The CDR3 region has the DNA TGTGCCAGCAGCCAGGGAGGGGCACTTTCCTACGAGCAGTACTTC. This chain links TRBV3-1 with TRBJ2-7, with TRBD2 identical over 7 bases. Germline-derived CDR1 and CDR2 are LGHDT and YNNKEL (reference sequence). After removal of 3 bases from V and 1 base from J, the junction contained 6 bases not matched to a gene. The CDR3 is 15 amino acids.

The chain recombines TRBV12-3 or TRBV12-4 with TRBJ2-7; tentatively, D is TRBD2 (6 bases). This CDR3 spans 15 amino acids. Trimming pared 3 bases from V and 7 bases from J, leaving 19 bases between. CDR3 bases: TGTGCCAGCAGTTTGTCTAGCGCCACGGCGATAGAGCAGTACTTC. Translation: CASSLSSATAIEQYF.

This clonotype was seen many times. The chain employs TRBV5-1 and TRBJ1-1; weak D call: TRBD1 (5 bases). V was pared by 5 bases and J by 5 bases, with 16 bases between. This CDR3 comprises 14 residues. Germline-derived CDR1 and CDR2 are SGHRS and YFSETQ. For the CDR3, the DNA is TGCGCCAGCAGAAAGGACAATATGGGAACTGAAGCTTTCTTT. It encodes CASRKDNMGTEAFF.

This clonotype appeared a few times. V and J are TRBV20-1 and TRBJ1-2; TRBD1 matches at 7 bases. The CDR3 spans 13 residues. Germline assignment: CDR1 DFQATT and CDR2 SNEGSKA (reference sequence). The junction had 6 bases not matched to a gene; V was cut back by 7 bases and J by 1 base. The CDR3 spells CSGSGGLNYGYTF. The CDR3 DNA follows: TGCAGTGGGTCAGGGGGACTTAACTATGGCTACACCTTC.

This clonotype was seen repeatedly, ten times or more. CDR3 sequence reads: CASSVKLNTEAFF. In DNA form, the CDR3 reads TGTGCCAGCAGTGTTAAGTTGAACACTGAAGCTTTCTTT. This chain links TRBV12-3 or TRBV12-4 with TRBJ1-1, with unresolved D. V was pared by 5 bases and J by 0 bases, with 7 bases between. CDR3 length: 13 residues.

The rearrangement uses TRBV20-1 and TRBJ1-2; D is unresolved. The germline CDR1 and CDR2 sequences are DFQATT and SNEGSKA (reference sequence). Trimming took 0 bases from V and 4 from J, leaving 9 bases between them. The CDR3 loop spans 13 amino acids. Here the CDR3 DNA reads TGCAGTGCTAGAGAATATCTAAGCTATGGCTACACCTTC. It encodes CSAREYLSYGYTF.

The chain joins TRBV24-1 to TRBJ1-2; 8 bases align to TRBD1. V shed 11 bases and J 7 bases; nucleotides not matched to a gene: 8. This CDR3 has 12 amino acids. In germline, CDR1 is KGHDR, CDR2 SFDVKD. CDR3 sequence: CASRQGMGGYTF. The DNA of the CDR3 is TGTGCCAGCCGACAGGGGATGGGTGGCTACACCTTC.

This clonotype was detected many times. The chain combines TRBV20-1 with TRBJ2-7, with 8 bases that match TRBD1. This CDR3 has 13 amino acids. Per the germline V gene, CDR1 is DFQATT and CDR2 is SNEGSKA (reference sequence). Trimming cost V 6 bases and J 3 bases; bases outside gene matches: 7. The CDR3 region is CSAQGDVHYEQYF. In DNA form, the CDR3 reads TGCAGTGCACAGGGGGACGTACACTACGAGCAGTACTTC.

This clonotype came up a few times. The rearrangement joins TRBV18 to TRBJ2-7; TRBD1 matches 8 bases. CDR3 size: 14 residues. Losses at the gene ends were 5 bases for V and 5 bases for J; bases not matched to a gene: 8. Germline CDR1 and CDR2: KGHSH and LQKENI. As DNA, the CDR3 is TGTGCCAGCTCAGAAGAAAGGGGACAGGACGAGCAGTACTTC. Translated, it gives CASSEERGQDEQYF.

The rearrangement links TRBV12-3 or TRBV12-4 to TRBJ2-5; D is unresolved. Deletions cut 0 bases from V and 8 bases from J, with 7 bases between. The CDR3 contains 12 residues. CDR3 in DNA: TGTGCCAGCAGTTTAGCGCTAAACACCCAGTACTTC. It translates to CASSLALNTQYF.

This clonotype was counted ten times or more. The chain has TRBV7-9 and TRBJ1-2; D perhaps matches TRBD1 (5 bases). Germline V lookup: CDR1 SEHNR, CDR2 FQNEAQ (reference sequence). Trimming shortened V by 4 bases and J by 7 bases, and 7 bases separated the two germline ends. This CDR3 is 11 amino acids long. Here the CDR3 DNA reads TGTGCCAGCAGCTGGGACCTTGGCTACACCTTC. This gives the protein CASSWDLGYTF. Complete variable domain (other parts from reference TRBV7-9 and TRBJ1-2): DTGVSQNPRHKITKRGQNVTFRCDPISEHNRLYWYRQTLGQGPEFLTYFQNEAQLEKSRLLSDRFSAERPKGSFSTLEIQRTEQGDSAMYLCASSWDLGYTFGSGTRLTVV.

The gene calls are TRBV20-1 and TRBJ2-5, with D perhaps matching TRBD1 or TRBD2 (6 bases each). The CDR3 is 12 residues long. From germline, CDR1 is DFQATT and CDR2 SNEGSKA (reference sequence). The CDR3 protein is CRPSGADETQYF. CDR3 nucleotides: TGCAGGCCATCGGGGGCGGATGAGACCCAGTACTTC.

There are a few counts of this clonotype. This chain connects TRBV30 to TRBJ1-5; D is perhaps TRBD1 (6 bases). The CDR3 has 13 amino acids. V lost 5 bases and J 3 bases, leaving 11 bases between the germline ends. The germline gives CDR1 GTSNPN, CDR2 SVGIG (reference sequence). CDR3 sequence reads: CAWAPGVNQPQHF. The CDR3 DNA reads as TGTGCCTGGGCCCCAGGGGTCAATCAGCCCCAGCATTTT.

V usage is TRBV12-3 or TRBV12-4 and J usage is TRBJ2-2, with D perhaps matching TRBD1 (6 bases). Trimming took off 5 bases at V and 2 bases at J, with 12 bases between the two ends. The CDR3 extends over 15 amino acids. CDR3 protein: CASSLTGPNTGELFF. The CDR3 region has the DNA TGTGCCAGCAGTCTAACAGGGCCTAACACCGGGGAGCTGTTTTTT.

DNA for the CDR3: TGTGCCAGCAGCCAAACCGAATCAGGGGCTGGAAACTATGGCTACACCTTC. Translation: CASSQTESGAGNYGYTF. This chain joins TRBV14 and TRBJ1-2, with a tentative D call TRBD1 (6 bases). Germline CDR1 is SGHDN and CDR2 is FVKESK. The CDR3 has 17 residues. Trimming cost V 2 bases and J 2 bases, with 18 bases left between them.

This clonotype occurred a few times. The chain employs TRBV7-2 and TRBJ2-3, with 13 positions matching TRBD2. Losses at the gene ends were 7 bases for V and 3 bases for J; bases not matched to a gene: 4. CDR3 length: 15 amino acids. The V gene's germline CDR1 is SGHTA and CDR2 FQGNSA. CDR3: CASTPGLAGTDTQYF. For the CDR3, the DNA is TGTGCCAGCACCCCGGGACTAGCGGGAACAGATACGCAGTATTTT. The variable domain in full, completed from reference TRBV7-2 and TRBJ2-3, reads GAGVSQSPSNKVTEKGKDVELRCDPISGHTALYWYRQSLGQGLEFLIYFQGNSAPDKSGLPSDRFSAERTGGSVSTLTIQRTQQEDSAVYLCASTPGLAGTDTQYFGPGTRLTVL.

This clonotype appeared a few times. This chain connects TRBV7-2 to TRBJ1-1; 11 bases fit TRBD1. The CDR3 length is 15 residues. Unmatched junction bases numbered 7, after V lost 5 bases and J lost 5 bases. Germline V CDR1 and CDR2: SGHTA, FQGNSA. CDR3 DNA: TGTGCCAGCAGCCAAGGGACAGGGGGACGAACTGAAGCTTTCTTT. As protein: CASSQGTGGRTEAFF.

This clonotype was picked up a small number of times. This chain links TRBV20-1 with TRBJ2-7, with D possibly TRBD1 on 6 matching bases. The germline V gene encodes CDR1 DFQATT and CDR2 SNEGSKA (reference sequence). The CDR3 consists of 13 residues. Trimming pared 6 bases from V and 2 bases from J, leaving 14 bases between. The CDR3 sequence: CSARFRGTYEQYF. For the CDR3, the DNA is TGCAGTGCCCGGTTCAGGGGAACCTACGAGCAGTACTTC.

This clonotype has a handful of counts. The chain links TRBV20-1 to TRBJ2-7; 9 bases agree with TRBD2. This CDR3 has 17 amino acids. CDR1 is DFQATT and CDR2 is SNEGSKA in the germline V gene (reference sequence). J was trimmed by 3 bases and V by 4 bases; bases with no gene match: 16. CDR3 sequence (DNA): TGCAGTGCTACCAGAGCCCTCTTTAGCGGGGGTAGCTACGAGCAGTACTTC. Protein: CSATRALFSGGSYEQYF.

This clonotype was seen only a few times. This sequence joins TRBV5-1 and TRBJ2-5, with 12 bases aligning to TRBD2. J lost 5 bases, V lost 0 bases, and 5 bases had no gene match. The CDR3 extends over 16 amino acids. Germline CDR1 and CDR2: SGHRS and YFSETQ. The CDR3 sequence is CASSLDGTSGRETQYF. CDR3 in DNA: TGCGCCAGCAGCTTGGATGGGACTAGCGGGCGGGAGACCCAGTACTTC.

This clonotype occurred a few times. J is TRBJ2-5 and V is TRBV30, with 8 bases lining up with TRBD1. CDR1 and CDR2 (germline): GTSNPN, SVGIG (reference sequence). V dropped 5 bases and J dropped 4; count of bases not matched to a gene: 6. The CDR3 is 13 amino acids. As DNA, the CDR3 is TGTGCCTGGTGTCAGGGGGCCGGAGAGACCCAGTACTTC. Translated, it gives CAWCQGAGETQYF.

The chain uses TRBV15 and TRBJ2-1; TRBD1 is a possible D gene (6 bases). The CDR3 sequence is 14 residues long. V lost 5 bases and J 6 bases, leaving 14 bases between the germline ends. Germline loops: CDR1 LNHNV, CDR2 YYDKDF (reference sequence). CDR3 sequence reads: CATSGTKTSNEQFF. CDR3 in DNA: TGTGCCACCAGCGGGACAAAGACGAGCAATGAGCAGTTCTTC.

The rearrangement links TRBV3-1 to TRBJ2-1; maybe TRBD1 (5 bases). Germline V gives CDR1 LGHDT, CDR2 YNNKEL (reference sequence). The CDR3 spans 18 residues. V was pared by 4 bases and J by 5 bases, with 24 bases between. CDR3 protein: CASSPRFSSSGANNEQFF. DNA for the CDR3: TGTGCCAGCAGCCCCCGTTTTTCCTCGTCTGGGGCCAACAATGAGCAGTTCTTC.

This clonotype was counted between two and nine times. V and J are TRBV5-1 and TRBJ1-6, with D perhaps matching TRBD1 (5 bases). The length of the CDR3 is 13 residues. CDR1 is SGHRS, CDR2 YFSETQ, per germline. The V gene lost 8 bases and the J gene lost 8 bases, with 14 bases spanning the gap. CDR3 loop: CASRSGEDSPLHF. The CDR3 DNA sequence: TGCGCCAGTAGATCGGGGGAAGATTCACCCCTCCACTTT.